The rows below give T cell receptor beta chains drawn from one sample of a study of T-cell reconstitution after alpha-beta-depleted transplantation in children. MiXCR was run by TCRdb on the PCR reads, yielding one entry per CDR3 protein. The profile shows 500,000 or so distinct CDR3 sequences, more than 9.5% of them singletons. The source material was PBMCs, mostly from graft donor cells, sampled 180 days after TCRalphabeta/CD19-depleted stem cell transplant. These receptors all come from a female patient aged 2 to 10 who had a stem cell transplant for aplastic anemia, so the T cells may come from the graft donor. Each CDR3 is given with its conserved first and last residue. The D gene is left open where the match is weak. Clone size is not always given. Where it is, it says once, few, many or a class for expanded clones.

>-|-|TRBJ2-7|TRBV4-1
TGCGCCAGCAGCCAAGACCTATTGGGGGATACGTACTTC
CASSQDLLGDTYF
>-|many|TRBJ2-5|TRBV5-1
TGCGCCAGCAGCTTGGCCGCCCTTCAAGAGACCCAGTACTTC
CASSLAALQETQYF
>-|-|TRBJ2-7|TRBV6-5
TGTGCCAGCAGTTACCAACGGGACATCCCCTACGAGCAGTACTTC
CASSYQRDIPYEQYF
>-|few|TRBJ2-3|TRBV10-3
TGTGCCATCAGTGAATTGAAGGGGAACACAGATACGCAGTATTTT
CAISELKGNTDTQYF
>-|-|TRBJ1-1|TRBV12-3/TRBV12-4
TGTGCCAGCAGTCCCCCACCCGAAGCTTTCTTT
CASSPPPEAFF
>-|few|TRBJ1-4|TRBV20-1
TGCAGTGCTAGAGAAGGCACCATAGGGGCAACTAATGAAAAACTGTTTTTT
CSAREGTIGATNEKLFF
>-|-|TRBJ1-1|TRBV5-1
TGCGCCAGCAGTCCAAGTACGGCTATGAACACTGAAGCTTTCTTT
CASSPSTAMNTEAFF
>-|few|TRBJ1-1|TRBV20-1
TGCAGGCTGACCCGGGGGCCCGCGGACACTGAAGCTTTCTTT
CRLTRGPADTEAFF
>TRBD2|-|TRBJ2-3|TRBV6-2/TRBV6-3
TGTGCCAGCAGTTACTCTGCGGGAGCAGATACGCAGTATTTT
CASSYSAGADTQYF
>-|few|TRBJ2-2|TRBV7-2
TGTGCCAGCAGCTTTTTTGCGGGAAGCACCGGGGAGCTGTTTTTT
CASSFFAGSTGELFF
>-|many|TRBJ1-4|TRBV10-3
TGTGCCATCAGCACGGAAGGGGAAAAACTGTTTTTT
CAISTEGEKLFF
>-|-|TRBJ1-5|TRBV7-2
TGTGCCAGCAGCTCCTCGAATGAGCAGCCCCAGCATTTT
CASSSSNEQPQHF
>TRBD1|few|TRBJ2-1|TRBV6-5
TGTGCCAGCAGTTTATGGGACAGGGGGCCCCATGAGCAGTTCTTC
CASSLWDRGPHEQFF
>TRBD1|few|TRBJ2-1|TRBV12-3/TRBV12-4
TGTGCCAGCAGTTTACGCGGGACAGGGGACTATGAGCAGTTCTTC
CASSLRGTGDYEQFF
>TRBD1|-|TRBJ2-6|TRBV11-1
TGTGCCAGCAGCTCGAAGCCGGGACAGGGGGCATTAGCGGGGGCCAACGTCCTGACTTTC
CASSSKPGQGALAGANVLTF
>-|many|TRBJ1-1|TRBV29-1
TGCAGCGTTGAGCTGAACACTGAAGCTTTCTTT
CSVELNTEAFF
>TRBD2|few|TRBJ2-3|TRBV27
TGTGCCAGCAGTTCCGGAACTAGCGGGAGTATCACAGATACGCAGTATTTT
CASSSGTSGSITDTQYF
>TRBD2|few|TRBJ2-7|TRBV6-5
TGTGCCAGCAGGCTAGCGGGAGGCGAGCAGTACTTC
CASRLAGGEQYF
>-|-|TRBJ2-2|TRBV6-6
TGTGCCAGCAGTCTCCCCCGGCAGGGGGGTTCCACCGGGGAGCTGTTTTTT
CASSLPRQGGSTGELFF
>-|once|TRBJ1-6|TRBV18
TGTGCCAGCTCTCCCGAGGGGTCTCGGTCAGGACAGAATTCACCCCTCCACTTT
CASSPEGSRSGQNSPLHF
>TRBD2|-|TRBJ2-7|TRBV27
TGTGCCAGCAGTTTATCCAGGACTAGCGGGGGGCCCAGGAGCTCCTACGAGCAGTACTTC
CASSLSRTSGGPRSSYEQYF
>-|-|TRBJ2-7|TRBV12-3/TRBV12-4
TGTGCCAGCAGTACCCCCAACTACGAGCAGTACTTC
CASSTPNYEQYF
>TRBD2|few|TRBJ2-5|TRBV3-1
TGTGCCAGCAGCCAAGTTTCTAGCGGGGATTACCAAGAGACCCAGTACTTC
CASSQVSSGDYQETQYF
>TRBD2|few|TRBJ2-4|TRBV20-1
TGCAGTGCTAGCGACCGGGGGGTCATTCAGTACTTC
CSASDRGVIQYF
>-|-|TRBJ1-4|TRBV6-1
TGTGCCAGCAGGCCCAATTGGTCTAATGAAAAACTGTTTTTT
CASRPNWSNEKLFF
>TRBD2|few|TRBJ2-1|TRBV6-2/TRBV6-3
TGTGCCAGCAGCCGACTAGCGGACAATGAGCAGTTCTTC
CASSRLADNEQFF
>TRBD2|few|TRBJ2-5|TRBV5-1
TGCGCCAGCAGCTTGGGACTAGCGGGATTAAAAGAGACCCAGTACTTC
CASSLGLAGLKETQYF
>TRBD2|-|TRBJ2-4|TRBV5-1
TGCGCCAGCAGCCTCCAGCGGGAGGGAGGTAAAAACATTCAGTACTTC
CASSLQREGGKNIQYF
>-|few|TRBJ2-5|TRBV5-1
TGCGCCAGCAGCCGGACCCCCTGGGGGGAAGTAGAGACCCAGTACTTC
CASSRTPWGEVETQYF
>TRBD2|few|TRBJ2-3|TRBV7-7
TGTGCCAGCAGCTCCGGACTAGCGGGAGAGACAGATACGCAGTATTTT
CASSSGLAGETDTQYF
>-|-|TRBJ1-2|TRBV5-5
TGTGCCAGCAGCCTGGGACCCAGAGAGTATGGCTACACCTTC
CASSLGPREYGYTF
>-|medium-sized|TRBJ1-4|TRBV12-3/TRBV12-4
TGTGCCAGCAGTTTAAGGTGGGGTGGAAAACTGTTTTTT
CASSLRWGGKLFF
>-|few|TRBJ1-4|TRBV12-3/TRBV12-4
TGTGCCAGCAGTTTAGGGAGTAAGGGTGACACTAATGAAAAACTGTTTTTT
CASSLGSKGDTNEKLFF
>-|many|TRBJ2-2|TRBV28
TGTGCCAGCAGTTCGTCCGGGGATCCCGGGGAGCTGTTTTTT
CASSSSGDPGELFF
>-|few|TRBJ2-2|TRBV20-1
TGCAGTGCTAGGGCTAACACCGGGGAGCTGTTTTTT
CSARANTGELFF
>-|-|TRBJ1-5|TRBV12-3/TRBV12-4
TGTGCCAGCTCCTGGAGCGCTCAGCCCCAGCATTTT
CASSWSAQPQHF
>-|few|TRBJ2-2|TRBV7-3
TGTGCCAGCAGCTTAACAGCAAAGGGGAGCACCGGGGAGCTGTTTTTT
CASSLTAKGSTGELFF
>TRBD1|few|TRBJ2-7|TRBV6-5
TGTGCCAGCAGTTACCCGAAGGCGGGACAGGGTTTTTACGAGCAGTACTTC
CASSYPKAGQGFYEQYF
>TRBD1|few|TRBJ1-2|TRBV7-9
TGTGCCAGCAGCCAAGGCAGGGACAGGACAGTCTATGGCTACACCTTC
CASSQGRDRTVYGYTF
>-|few|TRBJ1-5|TRBV28
TGTGCCAGCAGTAATCAGGGCGGCAGCAATCAGCCCCAGCATTTT
CASSNQGGSNQPQHF
>-|few|TRBJ2-7|TRBV12-3/TRBV12-4
TGTGCCAGCGGCCGGACGGTGTCCTACGAGCAGTACTTC
CASGRTVSYEQYF
>-|few|TRBJ2-5|TRBV27
TGTGCCAGCAGTTTCCTATCTAAGCAAGAGACCCAGTACTTC
CASSFLSKQETQYF